Reported below is one T cell receptor beta chain. Its target antigen remains unknown. Base qualities are missing; no much larger clone stands one base away. The intended sense of this specimen's time point label: after hematopoietic stem cell transplant. PRAID was marked by prominent immunodeficiency together with autoinflammation. Before TRB sequencing, the T-cell subsets, namely conventional T cells, CD8+ T cells, regulatory T cells, and T follicular helper cells, were sorted. This sample stems from a study of stem cell transplantation in POMP-related autoinflammatory disease listed by TCRdb under 2021. Background on the whole study: The study hypothesized that defective thymoproteasomes impair MHC class I-dependent CD8+ T-cell differentiation and positive selection, skewing the TRB repertoire. DNA chimerism analysis after transplant demonstrated 100% donor engraftment of neutrophils and platelets for up to one year. The effect of POMP deficiency on T-cell receptor beta repertoire diversity and CDR3 characteristics was assessed using high-throughput TRB sequencing. Prior to transplant, the patients had CD4+ naive T-cell skewing, low CD8+ T-cell proportions, and decreased T-cell cytokine secretion. Broad study findings and their caveats: In PRAID patients, the trend toward increased clonality and lower diversity reached statistical significance only for regulatory T cells. The number of unique TRB V-J gene pairings in PRAID patients was restricted. Across all analyzed T-cell subsets, PRAID patients tended toward lower TRB diversity and higher clonality.

The method was the immunoSEQ multiplex PCR assay. As for how the authors treated the data: Shannon entropy, which takes clonal size distribution into account, was used to quantify repertoire diversity. The Gini-Simpson index (Simpson_1-D) was used to measure inequality in clonotype distribution. TCRdb provides this immuneACCESS table in a form limited to in-frame rearrangements. Some clones are lacking; in checked studies, under half of them reflect an unresolved V gene, and why the rest are absent is not known. That table furnishes V, J and clone size, whereas the DNA furnished D and trimming. Recorded for this sample are some 68,000 clones; under 95% of them occurred a single time. 0.66% of the sample is in the top ten clones. Reading from cysteine to phenylalanine, the CDR3 counts 19 amino acids. Here the CDR3 DNA is all that survives: 57 bases in frame from base 1. Taken from the germline V gene (reference sequence), the CDR1 and CDR2 loops are SEHNR and FQNEAQ. V loses 4 bases of germline sequence and J loses 0 bases, and the interval between the two ends is 21 bases.

Source: CD4+ T cells from PBMCs, taken after stem cell transplantation. The chain is made from TRBV7-9 and TRBJ2-2; no D gene call is confident. This sequence was found in a human patient with POMP-related autoinflammation and immune dysregulation (PRAID). Following a transplant, some T lymphocytes may have been derived from the graft donor. Read as DNA, the sequence is TGTGCCAGCAGCTCCGAACCACACACGGAGTTCGCGAACACCGGGGAGCTGTTTTTT. Translated, it reads CASSSEPHTEFANTGELFF.